Below are 15 T cell receptor beta chains sequenced from a single sample in a study of blood T cell repertoires in COVID-19. TCRdb's table, derived via immunoSEQ multiplex PCR, lists solely in-frame clones and lacks some. The sample records about 190,000 clones, 88% being singletons. The sample was peripheral blood. Source of these receptors: a man aged 40-49 years with active or convalescent COVID-19.

Concerning this clone: The germline gene is not matched at one end of the junction; a read error may be the cause. The chain carries TRBV6-5 and TRBJ1-1, with D uncertain. This CDR3 has 12 residues. The V gene's germline CDR1 is MNHEY and CDR2 SVGAGI. The CDR3 loop reads CASSYSAGPREF. CDR3 sequence (DNA): TGTGCCAGCAGTTACTCGGCCGGGCCAAGGGAGTTT.

V and J are TRBV19 and TRBJ2-7, with 7 bases aligning to TRBD1. After removal of 5 bases from V and 0 bases from J, the junction contained 7 bases not matched to a gene. This CDR3 contains 15 residues. From germline, CDR1 is LNHDA and CDR2 SQIVND (reference sequence). CDR3 amino acids: CASSAGTADSYEQYF. CDR3 DNA sequence: TGTGCCAGTAGTGCTGGGACAGCAGACTCCTACGAGCAGTACTTC.

There are a few counts of this clone. The chain combines TRBV19 with TRBJ1-5; 10 bases align to TRBD1. Unmatched junction bases numbered 9, after V lost 4 bases and J lost 0 bases. CDR3 size: 18 residues. Germline-derived CDR1 and CDR2 are LNHDA and SQIVND (reference sequence). The CDR3 DNA reads TGTGCCAGTAGTACCCCGGGACAGGGGATAGGTAGCAATCAGCCCCAGCATTTT. Protein sequence: CASSTPGQGIGSNQPQHF.

This chain uses TRBV5-1 with TRBJ1-1, with a tentative D call TRBD1 (6 bases). Germline-derived CDR1 and CDR2 are SGHRS and YFSETQ. The CDR3 is 14 amino acids. Deletions cut 4 bases from V and 4 bases from J, with 14 bases between. The CDR3 DNA sequence: TGCGCCAGCAGCAAACAGGGTGAGGTCACTGAAGCTTTCTTT. It codes for CASSKQGEVTEAFF.

The rearrangement uses TRBV4-1 and TRBJ2-7; D might be TRBD2 (6 bases). The CDR3 covers 17 residues. Germline V gene data show CDR1 as MGHRA and CDR2 as YSYEKL. V dropped 0 bases and J dropped 0 bases, with 15 bases sitting between them. Written as DNA, the CDR3 is TGCGCCAGCAGCCAAGATCGAAGCGGGTGGGCCTCCTACGAGCAGTACTTC. It yields the protein CASSQDRSGWASYEQYF.

The chain links TRBV14 to TRBJ1-3; tentative D call: TRBD1 (6 bases). CDR3 size: 15 residues. CDR1 is SGHDN, CDR2 FVKESK, per germline. V was trimmed by 4 bases and J by 0 bases, leaving 10 bases between them. CDR3 nucleotide sequence: TGTGCCAGCAGCCTCCGAGGGGGCTCTGGAAACACCATATATTTT. This encodes CASSLRGGSGNTIYF.

This clone has only a few counts. The rearrangement uses TRBV27 and TRBJ1-6; D not resolved. Trimming left V 4 bases short and J 15 bases short, with 16 bases between. The CDR3 is made up of 13 amino acids. Germline V lookup: CDR1 MNHEY, CDR2 SMNVEV (reference sequence). CDR3 in amino acids: CASSSGRQRDLHF. The DNA of the CDR3 is TGTGCCAGCAGTTCGGGCCGTCAGAGGGACCTCCACTTT.

Remarks on this clone: At one end the junction does not follow the germline gene, possibly because of a read error. The rearrangement links TRBV5-1 to TRBJ1-4, with 8 bases that match TRBD1. The germline CDR1 and CDR2 sequences are SGHRS and YFSETQ. The CDR3 is 17 residues long. CDR3 sequence (DNA): TGCGCCAGCAGCTTGGCGGTACAGGGGGGCACTAACGAAAAACTGTTTTTT. Translation gives CASSLAVQGGTNEKLFF.

The chain joins TRBV2 to TRBJ1-6; 7 bases match TRBD1. This CDR3 spans 13 amino acids. V lost 9 bases to trimming and J lost 5 bases; unmatched junction nucleotides: 4. Germline V gene data show CDR1 as SNHLY and CDR2 as FYNNEI. Here the CDR3 reads CASGGQNNSPLHF. CDR3 bases: TGTGCCAGTGGGGGACAGAATAATTCACCCCTCCACTTT.

The gene calls are TRBV2 and TRBJ1-5, with a possible D match to TRBD1 (6 bases). Per germline, CDR1 SNHLY and CDR2 FYNNEI. The CDR3 runs 14 residues. V lost 6 bases and J lost 6, with 15 bases in between. The CDR3 loop is CASRDSPGGQPQHF. The DNA for the CDR3 is TGTGCCAGCAGGGACAGCCCAGGAGGTCAGCCCCAGCATTTT.

The gene calls are TRBV2 and TRBJ2-1; 7 nucleotides align to TRBD2. V was pared by 5 bases and J by 2 bases, with 6 bases of the junction left unmatched. CDR3 size: 15 residues. CDR1 and CDR2 from the germline V gene are SNHLY and FYNNEI. The CDR3 bases are TGTGCCAGCAGTACACCGGGACTAACCTACAATGAGCAGTTCTTC. It translates to CASSTPGLTYNEQFF.

V usage is TRBV27 and J usage is TRBJ1-4; tentatively, D is TRBD1 (6 bases). CDR1 is MNHEY and CDR2 is SMNVEV in the germline V gene (reference sequence). The CDR3 contains 13 residues. Trimming took 4 bases from V and 7 from J, leaving 10 bases between them. As DNA, the CDR3 is TGTGCCAGCAGTTGGGACAAGAGTGAAAAACTGTTTTTT. Protein: CASSWDKSEKLFF.

The chain has TRBV9 and TRBJ1-2; D is unresolved. This CDR3 has 13 residues. Deletions cut 4 bases from V and 4 bases from J, with 11 bases between. Germline CDR1 and CDR2: SGDLS and YYNGEE. CDR3: CASSPWGAYGYTF. Here the CDR3 DNA reads TGTGCCAGCAGCCCCTGGGGAGCCTATGGCTACACCTTC.

CDR3 protein: CASRRDRGLYF. The CDR3 DNA reads TGTGCCAGCAGGAGAGACAGGGGTCTTTACTTC. The chain has TRBV28 and TRBJ2-7, with 8 bases lining up with TRBD1. Per the germline V gene, CDR1 is MDHEN and CDR2 is SYDVKM. J lost 13 bases, V lost 6 bases, and 8 bases had no gene match. The CDR3 consists of 11 residues.

V gene TRBV11-2 combines with J gene TRBJ2-1, with 8 bases that match TRBD2. V lost 1 base, J lost 3 bases, and 5 bases stayed unmatched. CDR3 length equals 16 residues. Germline V gene data show CDR1 as SGHAT and CDR2 as FQNNGV. The CDR3 spells CASSLAGGRIYNEQFF. The CDR3 bases are TGTGCCAGCAGCTTAGCCGGCGGGAGGATCTACAATGAGCAGTTCTTC.